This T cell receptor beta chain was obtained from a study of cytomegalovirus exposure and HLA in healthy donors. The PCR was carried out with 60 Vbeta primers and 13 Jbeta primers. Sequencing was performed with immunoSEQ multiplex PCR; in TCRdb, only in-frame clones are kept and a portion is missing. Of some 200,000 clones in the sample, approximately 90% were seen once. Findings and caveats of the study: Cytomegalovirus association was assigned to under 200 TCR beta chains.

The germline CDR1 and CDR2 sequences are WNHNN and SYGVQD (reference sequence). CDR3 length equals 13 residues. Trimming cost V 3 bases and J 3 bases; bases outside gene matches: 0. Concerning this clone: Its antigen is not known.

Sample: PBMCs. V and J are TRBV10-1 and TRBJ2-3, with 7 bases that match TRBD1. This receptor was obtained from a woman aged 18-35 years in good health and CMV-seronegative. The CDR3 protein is CASSDRGTDTQYF. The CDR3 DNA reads TGCGCCAGCAGTGACAGGGGGACAGATACGCAGTATTTT.